A selection of T cell receptor beta chains follows, all from one sample in a study of cytomegalovirus exposure and HLA in healthy donors. The protocol was immunoSEQ multiplex PCR, while the TCRdb copy is restricted to in-frame clones and leaves out a portion. The table gives approximately 130,000 clones; the top ten clones make up 1.5% to 2% of it. Sequences were obtained from PBMCs. The receptor set was obtained from a woman in her sixties or seventies in good health and CMV-seronegative. CDR3s include the opening cysteine and the closing phenylalanine or tryptophan. Fields, in order: J gene, D gene, CDR3 length, V gene, CDR3 protein, CDR3 DNA. A D gene is named only where the DNA matches it firmly.

>TRBJ2-7|.|12|TRBV7-2
CASSLSRYEQYF
TGTGCCAGCAGCTTAAGTCGGTACGAGCAGTACTTC
>TRBJ1-1|TRBD1|15|TRBV6-5
CASNQGGKEYTEAFF
TGTGCCAGCAACCAAGGGGGCAAGGAGTACACTGAAGCTTTCTTT
>TRBJ2-1|TRBD1|16|TRBV7-3
CASSPTQKTGQNEQFF
TGTGCCAGCAGCCCGACACAAAAGACAGGGCAGAATGAGCAGTTCTTC
>TRBJ1-4|TRBD1|13|TRBV6-5
CASRRGGGEKLFF
TGTGCCAGCAGGAGAGGGGGCGGTGAAAAACTGTTTTTT
>TRBJ2-4|.|13|TRBV7-6
CASSFSGWDIQYF
TGTGCCAGCAGCTTCTCAGGGTGGGACATTCAGTACTTC
>TRBJ1-5|TRBD1|21|TRBV14
CASSQELDRSVGFRGNQPQHF
TGTGCCAGCAGCCAAGAACTGGACAGGTCGGTAGGTTTTCGGGGCAATCAGCCCCAGCATTTT
>TRBJ1-4|.|13|TRBV25-1
CASKGNGGEKLFF
TGTGCCAGCAAGGGCAACGGGGGTGAAAAACTGTTTTTT
>TRBJ1-1|.|14|TRBV6-6
CASRPREFYTEAFF
TGTGCCAGCCGACCCAGGGAATTTTACACTGAAGCTTTCTTT
>TRBJ2-7|TRBD1|15|TRBV7-9
CASSPRQGRYYEQYF
TGTGCCAGCAGTCCTCGACAGGGGCGATACTACGAGCAGTACTTC
>TRBJ2-4|.|17|TRBV28
CASSNLLPSGLKNIQYF
TGTGCCAGCAGTAACCTCTTGCCCTCGGGACTCAAAAACATTCAGTACTTC
>TRBJ2-7|TRBD2|15|TRBV6-6
CASSYSLADSYEQYF
TGTGCCAGCAGTTACTCGCTAGCGGACTCCTACGAGCAGTACTTC
>TRBJ2-5|TRBD2|16|TRBV2
CASSDGTSGGLGAQYF
TGTGCCAGCAGTGATGGGACTAGCGGGGGGTTGGGGGCCCAGTACTTC
>TRBJ2-3|TRBD2|15|TRBV5-4
CASRWSGGPTDTQYF
TGTGCCAGCAGATGGAGCGGGGGCCCCACAGATACGCAGTATTTT
>TRBJ1-1|.|13|TRBV2
CASSEDGNTEAFF
TGTGCCAGCAGTGAAGACGGTAACACTGAAGCTTTCTTT
>TRBJ2-3|.|13|TRBV18
CASGPPSTDTQYF
TGTGCCAGCGGGCCCCCAAGCACAGATACGCAGTATTTT
>TRBJ2-1|TRBD2|13|TRBV7-3
CASSPTSGGGQFF
TGTGCCAGCAGCCCAACTAGCGGGGGAGGGCAGTTCTTC
>TRBJ2-6|.|17|TRBV4-2
CASSQEQGPSGANVLTF
TGTGCCAGCAGCCAAGAACAGGGTCCCTCTGGGGCCAACGTCCTGACTTTC
>TRBJ1-5|.|13|TRBV6-1
CASTGAANQPQHF
TGTGCCAGTACGGGTGCGGCCAATCAGCCCCAGCATTTT
>TRBJ2-6|TRBD1|15|TRBV2
CASSGQGTGANVLTF
TGTGCCAGCAGTGGACAGGGAACTGGGGCCAACGTCCTGACTTTC
>TRBJ2-1|.|23|TRBV13
CASSQAAATLSSPLRRSYNEQFF
TGTGCCAGCAGCCAAGCCGCGGCCACACTTAGTTCTCCACTGAGAAGATCCTACAATGAGCAGTTCTTC
>TRBJ1-4|.|17|TRBV15
CATSRDRGAGAGEKLFF
TGTGCCACCAGCAGAGATCGGGGGGCAGGGGCCGGAGAAAAACTGTTTTTT
>TRBJ1-2|.|11|TRBV6-1
CATREGGGYTF
TGTGCCACCCGGGAAGGTGGGGGCTACACCTTC